This T cell receptor beta chain stems from a study of T cell responses to AZD1222 COVID-19 vaccine. Study details: Pooled samples include second doses given at about 4 or 12 weeks.

Comments on this clone: The sample has other DNA sequences that encode this CDR3 too.

Using immunoSEQ multiplex PCR, the repertoire was profiled, and TCRdb retains in-frame clones only, with some absent. This sample has fewer than 120,000 clones; approximately 90% occur once, and the top ten carry over 6%. The germline V gene encodes CDR1 SGHRS and CDR2 YFSETQ. The germline V and J ends were trimmed by 1 base and 3 bases, with 5 bases remaining between them. The CDR3 has 12 amino acids. V usage is TRBV5-1 and J usage is TRBJ2-7; D ambiguous. This specimen was peripheral blood, taken on day 0 of AZD1222 vaccination. The TCR was taken from an adult in good health. The CDR3 bases are TGCGCCAGCAGCTTGAACAGCTACGAGCAGTACTTC. Its translation is CASSLNSYEQYF. Full variable domain (missing parts from reference TRBV5-1 and TRBJ2-7): KAGVTQTPRYLIKTRGQQVTLSCSPISGHRSVSWYQQTPGQGLQFLFEYFSETQRNKGNFPGRFSGRQFSNSRSEMNVSTLELGDSALYLCASSLNSYEQYFGPGTRLTVT.